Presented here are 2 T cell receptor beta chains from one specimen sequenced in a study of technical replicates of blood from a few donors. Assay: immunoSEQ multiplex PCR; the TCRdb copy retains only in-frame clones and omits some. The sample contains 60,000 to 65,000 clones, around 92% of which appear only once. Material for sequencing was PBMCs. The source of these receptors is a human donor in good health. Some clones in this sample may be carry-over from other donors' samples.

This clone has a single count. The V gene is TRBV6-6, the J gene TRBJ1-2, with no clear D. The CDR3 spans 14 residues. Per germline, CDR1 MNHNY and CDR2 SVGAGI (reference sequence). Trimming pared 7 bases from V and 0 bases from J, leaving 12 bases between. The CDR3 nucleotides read TGTGCCAGCACAGAGGTTGACGCTAACTATGGCTACACCTTC. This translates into CASTEVDANYGYTF.

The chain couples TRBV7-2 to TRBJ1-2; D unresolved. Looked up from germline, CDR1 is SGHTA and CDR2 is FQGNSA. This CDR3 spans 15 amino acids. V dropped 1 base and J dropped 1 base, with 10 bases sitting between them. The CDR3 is CASSLVVGVNYGYTF. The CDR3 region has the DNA TGTGCCAGCAGCTTAGTGGTCGGGGTTAACTATGGCTACACCTTC.